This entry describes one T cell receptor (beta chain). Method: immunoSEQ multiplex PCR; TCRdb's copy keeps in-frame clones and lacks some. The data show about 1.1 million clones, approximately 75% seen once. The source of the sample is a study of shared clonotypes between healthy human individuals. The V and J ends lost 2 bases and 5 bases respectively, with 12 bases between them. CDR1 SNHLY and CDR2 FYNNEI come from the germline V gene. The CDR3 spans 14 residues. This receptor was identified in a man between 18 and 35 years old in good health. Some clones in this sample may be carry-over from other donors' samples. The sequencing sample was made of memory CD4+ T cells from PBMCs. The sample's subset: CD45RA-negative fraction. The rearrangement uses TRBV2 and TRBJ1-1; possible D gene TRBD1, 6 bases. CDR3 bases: TGTGCCAGCAGTGAACGGGTAGGGGGAACTGAAGCTTTCTTT. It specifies CASSERVGGTEAFF.